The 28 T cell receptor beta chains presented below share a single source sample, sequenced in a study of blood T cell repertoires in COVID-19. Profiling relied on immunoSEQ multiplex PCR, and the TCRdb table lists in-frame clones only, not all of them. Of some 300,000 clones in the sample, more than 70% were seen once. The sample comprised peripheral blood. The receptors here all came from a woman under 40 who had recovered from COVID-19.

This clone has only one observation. In nucleotides, the CDR3 is TGTGCCAGCACCTCGGGTAGCGGGGGGCGCAATGAGCAGTTCTTC. Its protein is CASTSGSGGRNEQFF. J is TRBJ2-1 and V is TRBV2; 10 nucleotides agree with TRBD2. The CDR3 runs 15 residues. The V and J ends lost 7 bases and 6 bases, in that order; junction bases with no gene match: 9. Germline V gene data show CDR1 as SNHLY and CDR2 as FYNNEI.

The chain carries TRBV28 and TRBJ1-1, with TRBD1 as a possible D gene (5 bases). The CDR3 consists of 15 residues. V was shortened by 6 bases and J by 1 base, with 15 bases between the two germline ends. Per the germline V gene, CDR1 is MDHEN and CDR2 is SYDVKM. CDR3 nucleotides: TGTGCCAGCAGCCCCCATGGGGGAGGGAACACTGAAGCTTTCTTT. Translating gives CASSPHGGGNTEAFF.

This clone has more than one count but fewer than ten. The CDR3 is CASSFEGTMGYTF. The CDR3 coding sequence is TGTGCCAGCAGTTTTGAAGGGACTATGGGCTACACCTTC. V gene TRBV12-3 or TRBV12-4 combines with J gene TRBJ1-2, with a possible D match to TRBD1 (5 bases). The CDR3 extends over 13 amino acids. The germline V and J ends were trimmed by 3 bases and 8 bases, with 13 bases remaining between them.

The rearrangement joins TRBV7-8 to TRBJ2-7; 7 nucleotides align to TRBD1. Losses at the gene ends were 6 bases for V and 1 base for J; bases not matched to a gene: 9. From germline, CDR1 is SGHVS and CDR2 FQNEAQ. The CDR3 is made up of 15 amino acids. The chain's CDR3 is CASSPSGTASYEQYF. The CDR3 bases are TGTGCCAGCAGTCCATCGGGGACAGCATCCTACGAGCAGTACTTC.

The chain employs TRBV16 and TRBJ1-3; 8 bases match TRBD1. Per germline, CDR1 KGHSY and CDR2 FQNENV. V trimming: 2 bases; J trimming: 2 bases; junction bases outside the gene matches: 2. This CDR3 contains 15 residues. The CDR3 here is CASSQRQGPGNTIYF. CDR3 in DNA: TGTGCCAGCAGCCAACGACAGGGGCCTGGAAACACCATATATTTT.

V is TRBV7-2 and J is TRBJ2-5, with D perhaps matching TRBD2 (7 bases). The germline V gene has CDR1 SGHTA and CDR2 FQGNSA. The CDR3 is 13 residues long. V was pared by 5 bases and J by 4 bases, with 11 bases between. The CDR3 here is CASSGGAGETQYF. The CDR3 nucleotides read TGTGCCAGCAGCGGGGGGGCCGGAGAGACCCAGTACTTC.

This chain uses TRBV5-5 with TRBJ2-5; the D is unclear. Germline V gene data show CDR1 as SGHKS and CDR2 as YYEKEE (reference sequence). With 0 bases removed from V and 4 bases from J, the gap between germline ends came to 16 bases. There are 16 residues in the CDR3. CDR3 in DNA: TGTGCCAGCAGCTTGGCCTTAACAGCCTATAGAGAGACCCAGTACTTC. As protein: CASSLALTAYRETQYF.

CDR3: CAGGAGTTGELFF. The CDR3 DNA is TGTGCCGGGGGAGCGGGGACCACCGGGGAGCTGTTTTTT. V gene TRBV11-1 combines with J gene TRBJ2-2; 7 bases are shared with TRBD2. V trimming: 11 bases; J trimming: 4 bases; junction bases outside the gene matches: 7. Germline CDR1 SGHAT, CDR2 FQDESV (reference sequence). The CDR3 has 13 residues.

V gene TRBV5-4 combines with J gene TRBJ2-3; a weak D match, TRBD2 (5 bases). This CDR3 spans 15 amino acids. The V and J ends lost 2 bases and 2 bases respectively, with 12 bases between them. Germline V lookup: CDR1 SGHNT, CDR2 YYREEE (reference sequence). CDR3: CASSLGPSPTDTQYF. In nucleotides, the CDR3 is TGTGCCAGCAGCTTAGGTCCTAGCCCCACAGATACGCAGTATTTT.

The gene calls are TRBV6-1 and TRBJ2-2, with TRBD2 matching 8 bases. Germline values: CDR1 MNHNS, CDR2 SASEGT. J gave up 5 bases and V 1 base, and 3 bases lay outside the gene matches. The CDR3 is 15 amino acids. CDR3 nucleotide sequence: TGTGCCAGCAGTGAAGAAGCGGGGGTTACCGGGGAGCTGTTTTTT. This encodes CASSEEAGVTGELFF.

The DNA of the CDR3 is TGTGCCAGCAGTTCTCTAAAAGCAGGCTTCTATGGCTACACCTTC. Translated, it gives CASSSLKAGFYGYTF. The chain has TRBV27 and TRBJ1-2; D is uncertain. Looked up from germline, CDR1 is MNHEY and CDR2 is SMNVEV (reference sequence). Trimming pared 4 bases from V and 4 bases from J, leaving 16 bases between. There are 15 residues in the CDR3.

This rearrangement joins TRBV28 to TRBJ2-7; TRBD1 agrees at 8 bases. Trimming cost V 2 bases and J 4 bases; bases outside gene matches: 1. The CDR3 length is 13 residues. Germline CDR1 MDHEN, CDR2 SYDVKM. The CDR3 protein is CASSLNRGYEQYF. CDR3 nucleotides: TGTGCCAGCAGTTTAAACAGGGGGTACGAGCAGTACTTC.

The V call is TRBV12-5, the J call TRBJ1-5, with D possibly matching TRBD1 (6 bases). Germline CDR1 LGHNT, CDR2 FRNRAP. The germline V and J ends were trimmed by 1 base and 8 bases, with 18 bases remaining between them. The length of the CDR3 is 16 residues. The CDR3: CASGLGVGGEAEPQHF. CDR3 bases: TGTGCTAGTGGTTTGGGGGTAGGGGGTGAGGCTGAGCCCCAGCATTTT.

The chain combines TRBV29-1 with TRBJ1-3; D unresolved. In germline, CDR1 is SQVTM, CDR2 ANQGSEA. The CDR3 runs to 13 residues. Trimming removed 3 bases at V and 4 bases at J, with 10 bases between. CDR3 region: CSVDSISGNTIYF. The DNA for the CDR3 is TGCAGCGTTGACTCTATTTCAGGAAACACCATATATTTT.

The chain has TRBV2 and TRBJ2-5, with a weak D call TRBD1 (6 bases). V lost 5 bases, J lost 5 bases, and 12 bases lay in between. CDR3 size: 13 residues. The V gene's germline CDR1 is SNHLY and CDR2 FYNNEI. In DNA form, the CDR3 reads TGTGCCAGCAGTCGGGACACAACGGAGACCCAGTACTTC. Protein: CASSRDTTETQYF.

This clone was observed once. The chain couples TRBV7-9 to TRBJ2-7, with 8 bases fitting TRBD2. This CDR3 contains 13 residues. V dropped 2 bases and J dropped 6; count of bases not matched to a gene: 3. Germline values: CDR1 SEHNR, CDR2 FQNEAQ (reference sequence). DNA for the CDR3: TGTGCCAGCAGCTTACAGACTAGCGCCGAGCAGTACTTC. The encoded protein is CASSLQTSAEQYF.

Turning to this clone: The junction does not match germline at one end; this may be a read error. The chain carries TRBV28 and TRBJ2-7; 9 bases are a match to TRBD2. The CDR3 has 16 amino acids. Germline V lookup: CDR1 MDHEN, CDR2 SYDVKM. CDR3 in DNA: TGTGCCCGCAGGAGAGGCGGGGGGGGGACCTCCTACGAGCAGTACTTC. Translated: CARRRGGGGTSYEQYF.

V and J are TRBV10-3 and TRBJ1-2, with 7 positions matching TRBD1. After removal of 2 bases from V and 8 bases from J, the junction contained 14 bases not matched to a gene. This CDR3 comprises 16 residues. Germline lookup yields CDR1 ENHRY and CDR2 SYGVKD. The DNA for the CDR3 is TGTGCCATCAGTGAGCCGAAGGGGGCTCGAGGCAGAGGCTACACCTTC. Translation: CAISEPKGARGRGYTF.

The CDR3 DNA follows: TGTGCCAGTAGTAATGGACAGGGCGTTTTGCAGCCCCAGCATTTT. The encoded protein is CASSNGQGVLQPQHF. The gene calls are TRBV19 and TRBJ1-5; 8 bases fit TRBD1. The V segment lost 4 bases and the J segment 7 bases; nucleotides outside the gene matches: 9. Germline CDR1 and CDR2: LNHDA and SQIVND (reference sequence). The CDR3 has 15 amino acids.

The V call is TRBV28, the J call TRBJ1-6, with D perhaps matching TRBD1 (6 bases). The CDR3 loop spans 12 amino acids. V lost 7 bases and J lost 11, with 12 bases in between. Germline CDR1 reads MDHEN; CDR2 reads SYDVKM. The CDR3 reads CASTLGATPLHF. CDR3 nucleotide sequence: TGTGCCAGCACCTTGGGGGCGACACCCCTCCACTTT.

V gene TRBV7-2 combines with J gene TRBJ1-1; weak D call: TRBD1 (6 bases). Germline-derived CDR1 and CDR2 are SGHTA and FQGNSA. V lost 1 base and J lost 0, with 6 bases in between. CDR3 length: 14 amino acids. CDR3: CASSLGTVNTEAFF. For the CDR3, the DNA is TGTGCCAGCAGCTTAGGGACAGTGAACACTGAAGCTTTCTTT.

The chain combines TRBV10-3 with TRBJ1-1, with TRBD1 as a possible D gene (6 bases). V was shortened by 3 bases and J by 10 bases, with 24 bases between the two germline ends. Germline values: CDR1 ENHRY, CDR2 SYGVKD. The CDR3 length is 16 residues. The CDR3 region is CAISDEVTGHLRGAFF. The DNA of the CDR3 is TGTGCCATCAGTGACGAAGTAACAGGGCATTTGCGCGGAGCTTTCTTT.

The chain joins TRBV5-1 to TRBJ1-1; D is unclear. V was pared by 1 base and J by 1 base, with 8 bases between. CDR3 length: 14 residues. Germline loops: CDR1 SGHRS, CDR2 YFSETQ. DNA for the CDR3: TGCGCCAGCAGCTTGATCCCAGGGAACACTGAAGCTTTCTTT. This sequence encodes CASSLIPGNTEAFF.

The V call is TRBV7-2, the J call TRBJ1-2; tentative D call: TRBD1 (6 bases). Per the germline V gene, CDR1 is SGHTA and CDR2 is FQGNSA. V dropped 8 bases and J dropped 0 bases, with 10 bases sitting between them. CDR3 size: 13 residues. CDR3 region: CASGGAPNYGYTF. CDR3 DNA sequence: TGTGCCAGCGGGGGGGCCCCTAACTATGGCTACACCTTC.

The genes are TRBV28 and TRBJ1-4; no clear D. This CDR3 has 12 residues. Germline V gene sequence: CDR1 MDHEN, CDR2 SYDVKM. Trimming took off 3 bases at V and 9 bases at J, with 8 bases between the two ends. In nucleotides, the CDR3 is TGTGCCAGCAGTTTCTTAGAGAAAAAACTGTTTTTT. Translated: CASSFLEKKLFF. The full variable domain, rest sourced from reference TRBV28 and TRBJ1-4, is DVKVTQSSRYLVKRTGEKVFLECVQDMDHENMFWYRQDPGLGLRLIYFSYDVKMKEKGDIPEGYSVSREKKERFSLILESASTNQTSMYLCASSFLEKKLFFGSGTQLSVL.

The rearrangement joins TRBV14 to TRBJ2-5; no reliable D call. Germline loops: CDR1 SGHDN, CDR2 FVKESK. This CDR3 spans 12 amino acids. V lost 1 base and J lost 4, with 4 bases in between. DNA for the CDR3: TGTGCCAGCAGCCAAGTCGGAGAGACCCAGTACTTC. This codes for CASSQVGETQYF.

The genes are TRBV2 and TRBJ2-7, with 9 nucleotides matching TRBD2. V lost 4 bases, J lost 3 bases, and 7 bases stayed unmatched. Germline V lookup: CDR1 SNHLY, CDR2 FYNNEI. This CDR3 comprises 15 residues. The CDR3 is CASSVRTSEIYEQYF. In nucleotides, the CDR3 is TGTGCCAGCAGTGTTCGGACTAGCGAGATCTACGAGCAGTACTTC.

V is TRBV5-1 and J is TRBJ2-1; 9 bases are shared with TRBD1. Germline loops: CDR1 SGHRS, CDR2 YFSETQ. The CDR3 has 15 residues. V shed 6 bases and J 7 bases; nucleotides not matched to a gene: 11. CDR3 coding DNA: TGCGCCAGCACCCCCCCGGGACAGGGATGGAATGAGCAGTTCTTC. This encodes CASTPPGQGWNEQFF.